This entry lists 10 T cell receptor beta chains sequenced from one sample in a study of blood T cell repertoires in COVID-19. The data were produced by immunoSEQ multiplex PCR, yet TCRdb's version contains in-frame clones alone and is incomplete. The sample lists hundreds of thousands of clones; 70% to 90% were seen once. The sequencing input was PBMCs or T cells enriched from blood (not recorded which). The receptor set was obtained from a man aged 25-45 years who had recovered from COVID-19.

V gene TRBV5-6 combines with J gene TRBJ1-3, with D possibly being TRBD1 (5 bases). The CDR3 is 17 amino acids. The germline V and J ends were trimmed by 2 bases and 0 bases, with 15 bases remaining between them. Per germline, CDR1 SGHDT and CDR2 YYEEEE. Here the CDR3 DNA reads TGTGCCAGCAGCTTCCAACCGGGACTGCTCTCTGGAAACACCATATATTTT. Translated: CASSFQPGLLSGNTIYF.

The chain recombines TRBV9 with TRBJ1-1; weak D call: TRBD1 (6 bases). This CDR3 contains 15 residues. The V end was cut by 0 bases, the J end by 4 bases, with 13 bases between. In germline, CDR1 is SGDLS, CDR2 YYNGEE. The CDR3 DNA reads TGTGCCAGCAGCGTAGACCCAGGGGTGGGCACTGAAGCTTTCTTT. It translates to CASSVDPGVGTEAFF.

The V call is TRBV25-1, the J call TRBJ1-2; possible D gene TRBD1, 5 bases. V shed 1 base and J shed 8 bases, with 11 bases lying between them. The CDR3 runs 13 residues. CDR1 MGHDK and CDR2 SYGVNS come from the germline V gene. The CDR3 is CASSEFSGHGYTF. The CDR3 bases are TGTGCCAGCAGTGAATTTTCAGGGCACGGCTACACCTTC.

The gene calls are TRBV5-1 and TRBJ2-6, with 10 positions matching TRBD1. Unmatched junction bases numbered 3, after V lost 0 bases and J lost 0 bases. Germline V lookup: CDR1 SGHRS, CDR2 YFSETQ. The length of the CDR3 is 18 residues. CDR3 sequence reads: CASSLAGQGTSGANVLTF. DNA for the CDR3: TGCGCCAGCAGCTTGGCGGGACAGGGGACCTCTGGGGCCAACGTCCTGACTTTC.

This chain connects TRBV6-5 to TRBJ2-7, with 12 bases matching TRBD2. Germline V gene data show CDR1 as MNHEY and CDR2 as SVGAGI. Trimming cost V 5 bases and J 2 bases; bases outside gene matches: 1. The CDR3 is 14 amino acids. In DNA form, the CDR3 reads TGTGCCAGCAGTCGACTAGCGGGGGCCTACGAGCAGTACTTC. As protein: CASSRLAGAYEQYF.

This sequence joins TRBV9 and TRBJ2-7; no clear D. Germline CDR1 SGDLS, CDR2 YYNGEE. This CDR3 has 16 residues. V was trimmed by 0 bases and J by 2 bases, leaving 15 bases between them. In nucleotides, the CDR3 is TGTGCCAGCAGCGTAGGAGGAAAAGTAGACCCCTACGAGCAGTACTTC. It yields the protein CASSVGGKVDPYEQYF.

A few counts support this clone. The rearrangement uses TRBV5-5 and TRBJ1-4; a possible D gene is TRBD1 (5 bases). Germline loops: CDR1 SGHKS, CDR2 YYEKEE (reference sequence). Between the trimmed V and J ends, which lost 3 bases and 4 bases, there was a span of 19 bases. CDR3 length equals 17 residues. Here the CDR3 reads CASSSHPRQPSNEKLFF. CDR3 nucleotide sequence: TGTGCCAGCAGCTCCCACCCCCGACAGCCGAGTAATGAAAAACTGTTTTTT. Drawing the rest from reference TRBV5-5 and TRBJ1-4, the complete variable domain is DAGVTQSPTHLIKTRGQQVTLRCSPISGHKSVSWYQQVLGQGPQFIFQYYEKEERGRGNFPDRFSARQFPNYSSELNVNALLLGDSALYLCASSSHPRQPSNEKLFFGSGTQLSVL.

The rearrangement joins TRBV2 to TRBJ2-7, with a possible D match to TRBD2 (6 bases). The germline V gene encodes CDR1 SNHLY and CDR2 FYNNEI. The CDR3 has 14 residues. Trimming cost V 6 bases and J 7 bases, with 19 bases left between them. Here the CDR3 DNA reads TGTGCCAGCAGAAAGGAGGGCGTCCCAGGGGAGCAGTACTTC. Translating it yields CASRKEGVPGEQYF.

The J gene is TRBJ2-1, the V gene TRBV9, with 10 bases identical to TRBD2. The CDR3 runs 15 residues. CDR1 and CDR2 (germline): SGDLS, YYNGEE. Trimming removed 7 bases from V and 0 bases from J; junction bases left unmatched: 4. The CDR3 region has the DNA TGTGCCAGCGGTAGCGGGGGGTCCTCCTACAATGAGCAGTTCTTC. It codes for CASGSGGSSYNEQFF.

This chain joins TRBV20-1 and TRBJ1-2; the D gene is possibly TRBD1 (6 bases). The CDR3 totals 13 residues. Trimming took off 3 bases at V and 2 bases at J, with 10 bases between the two ends. Germline lookup yields CDR1 DFQATT and CDR2 SNEGSKA (reference sequence). The DNA for the CDR3 is TGCAGTGCTAGTTATACAGGGAACTATGGCTACACCTTC. Encoded protein: CSASYTGNYGYTF.